The following is a T cell receptor beta chain sequence with its context. The antigen remains undetermined. These data originate in a study of cytomegalovirus exposure and HLA in healthy donors. Findings of the study overall: High sensitivity and specificity were reportedly achieved when the classifier diagnosed cytomegalovirus status.

The PCR had 60 Vbeta and 13 Jbeta primers. Method: immunoSEQ multiplex PCR; TCRdb's copy keeps in-frame clones and lacks some. The profile shows more than 95,000 clones, around 10% of them singletons. The CDR3 runs 13 residues. The germline V gene has CDR1 MNHEY and CDR2 SVGAGI. V lost 5 bases and J lost 4, with 11 bases in between. The clonotype comes from a man aged 40-50 years in good health and CMV-seropositive. The sequencing sample was made of PBMCs. The chain carries TRBV6-5 and TRBJ2-5; D remains ambiguous. The CDR3 is CASSQTAGETQYF. CDR3 nucleotide sequence: TGTGCCAGCAGTCAAACCGCCGGAGAGACCCAGTACTTC.